The clone carrying this T cell receptor (beta chain) appeared a few times. Its antigen is unidentified. This sample stems from a study of vaccination effects on CD4 cells after COVID-19. Study as a whole: A few million PBMC were seeded per well and grown in the presence of 10 IU/ml IL-2 and 10 ug/ml peptides.

Cells that had been cultured for ten to eleven days were the source of isolated CD4+ T cells. The germline V gene encodes CDR1 MGHRA and CDR2 YSYEKL. V was trimmed by 0 bases and J by 0 bases, leaving 21 bases between them. The CDR3 loop spans 20 amino acids. Assay: immunoSEQ multiplex PCR; the TCRdb copy retains only in-frame clones and omits some. The sample lists roughly 40,000 clones; roughly 65% were seen once. General study findings and limits: Clones induced by infection and by vaccine showed marked clonal contraction late after vaccination.

The chain links TRBV4-1 to TRBJ1-5; TRBD1 might be the D (5 bases). This TCR was recovered from a human donor who received a COVID-19 vaccine. The sample here was CD4+ T cells from PBMCs cultured without peptide, taken before COVID-19 vaccination. The CDR3 region has the DNA TGCGCCAGCAGCCAAGAGCTCCGGGGGTTCAGTTGGGATAGCAATCAGCCCCAGCATTTT. It yields the protein CASSQELRGFSWDSNQPQHF.